This T cell receptor (beta chain) appears in the sequencing data of a study of blood T cells in healthy people across ages. V shed 0 bases and J shed 4 bases, with 6 bases lying between them. This CDR3 comprises 13 residues. Study-level results: Roughly linear age-related decline in beta diversity appeared, significant by age around 36.

Sample-barcoded 5' priming and a J-beta primer mix drove a second PCR of about 6 to 12 cycles. Via MiXCR, TCRdb re-called the 5' RACE reads, giving one row per CDR3 protein. The data contain 800,000 to 950,000 distinct CDR3 sequences, under 35% of them singletons. Note on this clonotype: Its target is not known.

Healthy Caucasian individuals from Russia aged 6 to 90 served as donors. Separately, the same data were catalogued under a study of T cells of mothers and their children.

This sequence originates from a woman aged 40 to 50 in good health. Sequencing used blood. The rearrangement joins TRBV12-3 or TRBV12-4 to TRBJ1-1; D not certain. The CDR3 nucleotides read TGTGCCAGCAGTTTAGCGGACTTCACTGAAGCTTTCTTT. This codes for CASSLADFTEAFF.